This T cell receptor beta chain was found in a study of immune evolution from preneoplasia to lung adenocarcinoma. Study as a whole: HLA loss of heterozygosity: under 7.5% AIS, about 14% MIA, about 35% ADC, none AAH. Whole-study findings and limits: Top clone share appeared to fall from AAH through AIS, MIA, adenocarcinoma.

As concerns this clone: What it binds is unknown.

Nucleic acids came from premalignant or tumor cells enriched by macro-dissection. Clones were sequenced by immunoSEQ multiplex PCR, and TCRdb holds only the in-frame ones, with some missing. The profile shows about 4,500 clones, around 90% of them singletons. CDR1 is MDHEN, CDR2 SYDVKM, per germline. CDR3 length: 18 amino acids. V gave up 4 bases and J gave up 4 bases; unmatched junction bases: 13. The sample consisted of FFPE invasive lung adenocarcinoma tissue. The receptor comes from a person aged 45 to 60 with lung adenocarcinoma. The genes are TRBV28 and TRBJ1-2, with 12 nucleotides matching TRBD1. The CDR3, as DNA: TGTGCCAGCAGTTACCACGGGACAGGGGGCAGGAGGGGCTATGGCTACACCTTC. It yields the protein CASSYHGTGGRRGYGYTF.